Following are 26 T cell receptor beta chains from one sample sequenced in a study of T cell clones after liver transplantation. Clones were sequenced by immunoSEQ multiplex PCR, and TCRdb holds only the in-frame ones, with some missing. The data hold around 110,000 clones, with over 75% observed a single time. This specimen consisted of CD4+ T cells from blood, obtained 12 months after liver transplant. The receptor source for this set is a human patient who received a liver transplant. These T cells may partly come from the graft donor.

The chain couples TRBV11-3 to TRBJ1-1, with TRBD1 as a possible D gene (6 bases). The V end was cut by 5 bases, the J end by 7 bases, with 11 bases between. Germline values: CDR1 SGHNT, CDR2 YENEEA. The CDR3 has 12 residues. The CDR3 DNA follows: TGTGCCAGCAGCGAGGGGGATGGTGAAGCTTTCTTT. Translated: CASSEGDGEAFF.

This clone was counted only a few times. V gene TRBV19 combines with J gene TRBJ1-5, with D tentatively TRBD1 (5 bases). This CDR3 region has 16 residues. V lost 4 bases and J lost 0, with 13 bases in between. Germline loops: CDR1 LNHDA, CDR2 SQIVND (reference sequence). CDR3 in amino acids: CASSTIDSTSNQPQHF. For the CDR3, the DNA is TGTGCCAGTAGTACAATAGACAGTACTAGCAATCAGCCCCAGCATTTT. The full variable domain, in which reference TRBV19 and TRBJ1-5 provide the parts outside the CDR3, is DGGITQSPKYLFRKEGQNVTLSCEQNLNHDAMYWYRQDPGQGLRLIYYSQIVNDFQKGDIAEGYSVSREKKESFPLTVTSAQKNPTAFYLCASSTIDSTSNQPQHFGDGTRLSIL.

This clone was picked up a small number of times. This chain joins TRBV11-3 and TRBJ2-7, with no clear D. Trimming stripped 3 bases from V and 2 bases from J, with 5 bases between. The CDR3 consists of 12 residues. The germline gives CDR1 SGHNT, CDR2 YENEEA. The DNA for the CDR3 is TGTGCCAGCAGCTTCAACACCTACGAGCAGTACTTC. Protein sequence: CASSFNTYEQYF.

This clone was seen more than once but under ten times. The chain carries TRBV9 and TRBJ2-7; D gene ambiguous. The CDR3 extends over 14 amino acids. Deletions cut 0 bases from V and 0 bases from J, with 7 bases between. Germline CDR1 reads SGDLS; CDR2 reads YYNGEE. The CDR3 nucleotides read TGTGCCAGCAGCGTAGACGGAACCTCCTACGAGCAGTACTTC. This encodes CASSVDGTSYEQYF.

The rearrangement joins TRBV5-1 to TRBJ2-1, with D possibly being TRBD2 (5 bases). The CDR3 has 14 residues. V was cut by 0 bases and J by 9 bases, with 13 bases left in between. Germline V CDR1 and CDR2: SGHRS, YFSETQ. In DNA, the CDR3 is TGCGCCAGCAGCTTGGAGGACTCGGGTAGTGAGCAGTTCTTC. This gives the protein CASSLEDSGSEQFF.

The genes are TRBV12-2 and TRBJ2-3; no DNA check was done on the table's D call, TRBD2. TRBV12-2 is a recognized pseudogene. CDR3 length: 15 residues. CDR3: CASRLGRASTDTQYF. The CDR3 DNA reads TGTGCAAGTCGCTTAGGGCGGGCCAGCACAGATACGCAGTATTTT.

The CDR3 DNA sequence: TGTGCCAGCAACCTAGGTCCTACGGGGGACATTCAGTACTTC. Residues: CASNLGPTGDIQYF. The chain carries TRBV9 and TRBJ2-4, with a tentative D call TRBD2 (6 bases). CDR1 SGDLS and CDR2 YYNGEE come from the germline V gene. CDR3 size: 14 residues. Trimming stripped 6 bases from V and 8 bases from J, with 18 bases between.

The V and J genes are TRBV10-3 and TRBJ2-2, with 16 nucleotides matching TRBD2. Germline V gene sequence: CDR1 ENHRY, CDR2 SYGVKD. V lost 7 bases to trimming and J lost 6 bases; unmatched junction nucleotides: 5. The CDR3 length is 16 residues. As DNA, the CDR3 is TGTGCCATCACCACCGGGACTAGCGGGAGGGCCGGGGAGCTGTTTTTT. This sequence encodes CAITTGTSGRAGELFF.

The chain is built from TRBV19 and TRBJ2-3; D call uncertain. Germline loops: CDR1 LNHDA, CDR2 SQIVND (reference sequence). Trimming cost V 9 bases and J 0 bases, with 13 bases left between them. This CDR3 is built from 14 residues. CDR3 DNA sequence: TGTGCCAGCCAGTGGGTGGGTAGCACAGATACGCAGTATTTT. This encodes CASQWVGSTDTQYF.

V and J are TRBV6-1 and TRBJ2-7, with 10 positions matching TRBD1. Germline assignment: CDR1 MNHNS and CDR2 SASEGT. V was clipped by 1 base and J by 7 bases; unmatched bases: 10. The CDR3 length is 16 residues. CDR3: CASSEGTGGPIGEQYF. CDR3 nucleotide sequence: TGTGCCAGCAGTGAAGGGACAGGGGGTCCCATCGGGGAGCAGTACTTC.

The CDR3 loop reads CAWSAALGGQPQHF. CDR3 DNA sequence: TGTGCCTGGAGCGCCGCCTTGGGGGGTCAGCCCCAGCATTTT. The chain carries TRBV30 and TRBJ1-5; D is possibly TRBD1 (5 bases). This CDR3 comprises 14 residues. Germline CDR1 is GTSNPN and CDR2 is SVGIG (reference sequence). Trimming removed 3 bases at V and 6 bases at J, with 15 bases between.

The chain recombines TRBV2 with TRBJ2-5; 7 bases match TRBD2. V was pared by 10 bases and J by 1 base, with 12 bases of the junction left unmatched. There are 15 residues in the CDR3. Per germline, CDR1 SNHLY and CDR2 FYNNEI. CDR3: CATRRGRSGQETQYF. DNA of the CDR3: TGTGCCACCCGCCGCGGGAGATCGGGCCAAGAGACCCAGTACTTC.

V is TRBV5-1 and J is TRBJ2-7, with 12 positions matching TRBD2. The length of the CDR3 is 16 residues. Germline V gene lookup returns CDR1 SGHRS and CDR2 YFSETQ. V trimming: 4 bases; J trimming: 1 base; junction bases outside the gene matches: 6. Here the CDR3 reads CASSPLGLAGSYEQYF. The CDR3 DNA reads as TGCGCCAGCAGCCCGTTGGGACTAGCGGGTTCCTACGAGCAGTACTTC.

This chain joins TRBV25-1 and TRBJ1-4; 8 positions agree with TRBD1. With 2 bases clipped from V and 2 bases from J, the junction kept 1 base outside the gene matches. CDR1 MGHDK and CDR2 SYGVNS come from the germline V gene. The length of the CDR3 is 15 residues. Written as DNA, the CDR3 is TGTGCCAGCAGTGAACGACAGGGGACTAATGAAAAACTGTTTTTT. Its protein is CASSERQGTNEKLFF.

The chain is built from TRBV28 and TRBJ2-1, with D perhaps matching TRBD1 (6 bases). Germline V gene sequence: CDR1 MDHEN, CDR2 SYDVKM. Deletions cut 5 bases from V and 6 bases from J, with 17 bases between. The CDR3 spans 15 residues. The CDR3 DNA reads as TGTGCCAGCAGTCCCCCGGAACAGGGTCTCAATGAGCAGTTCTTC. Its translation is CASSPPEQGLNEQFF.

The genes are TRBV13 and TRBJ2-3, with 13 bases fitting TRBD2. The germline CDR1 and CDR2 sequences are PRHDT and FYEKMQ (reference sequence). After removal of 5 bases from V and 4 bases from J, the junction contained 6 bases not matched to a gene. The CDR3 runs 16 residues. The CDR3 loop is CASSRTSGSNPDTQYF. DNA of the CDR3: TGTGCCAGCAGCCGGACTAGCGGGAGTAACCCAGATACGCAGTATTTT.

The chain carries TRBV9 and TRBJ1-2, with a weak D call TRBD1 (5 bases). The CDR3 has 14 amino acids. Trimming stripped 4 bases from V and 2 bases from J, with 12 bases between. The germline CDR1 and CDR2 sequences are SGDLS and YYNGEE. The CDR3, as DNA: TGTGCCAGCAGCCCGCGGGGGGAGAACTATGGCTACACCTTC. This encodes CASSPRGENYGYTF.

The chain has TRBV7-8 and TRBJ2-7; 10 nucleotides match TRBD2. With V trimmed by 0 bases and J by 0 bases, 5 bases remained unmatched. This CDR3 contains 17 residues. Per the germline V gene, CDR1 is SGHVS and CDR2 is FQNEAQ. CDR3 sequence (DNA): TGTGCCAGCAGCTTAGCAAGGCTAGCGGGAGTCTCCTACGAGCAGTACTTC. This gives the protein CASSLARLAGVSYEQYF.

The chain is built from TRBV25-1 and TRBJ2-1; D call uncertain. Per germline, CDR1 MGHDK and CDR2 SYGVNS. The CDR3 covers 11 residues. V gave up 7 bases and J gave up 8 bases, with 9 bases separating them. The CDR3 sequence: CASTARDEQFF. CDR3 coding DNA: TGTGCCAGCACCGCACGGGATGAGCAGTTCTTC.

This clone showed up just once. V is TRBV5-1 and J is TRBJ1-2; the D is unclear. Germline V gene data show CDR1 as SGHRS and CDR2 as YFSETQ. The CDR3 totals 18 residues. The V end was cut by 0 bases, the J end by 8 bases, with 26 bases between. CDR3 DNA: TGCGCCAGCAGCTTGGTGGGTCCGACGAGAGCTTCCACTGAAGGCTACACCTTC. It specifies CASSLVGPTRASTEGYTF.

In this sample, this clone turned up once. The CDR3 loop is CASSLGGRFDEQFF. The CDR3 DNA reads as TGTGCCAGCAGCTTAGGGGGCAGGTTCGATGAGCAGTTCTTC. The chain links TRBV11-2 to TRBJ2-1, with D possibly TRBD1 on 5 matching bases. The V and J ends lost 1 base and 8 bases respectively, with 12 bases between them. CDR1 and CDR2 (germline): SGHAT, FQNNGV. CDR3 size: 14 residues.

This chain connects TRBV29-1 to TRBJ2-2, with D uncertain. The ends were cut back, 7 bases at V and 5 bases at J, with 14 bases in the middle. The germline V gene has CDR1 SQVTM and CDR2 ANQGSEA. This CDR3 has 13 amino acids. The CDR3 reads CSAGLVKTGELFF. The DNA of the CDR3 is TGCAGCGCTGGGCTTGTGAAGACCGGGGAGCTGTTTTTT.

V usage is TRBV5-6 and J usage is TRBJ2-5; no firm D call. This CDR3 spans 13 amino acids. Germline V gene data show CDR1 as SGHDT and CDR2 as YYEEEE. The V gene lost 4 bases and the J gene lost 4 bases, with 11 bases spanning the gap. The CDR3 nucleotides are TGTGCCAGCAGCATCTTGGCTCTAGAGACCCAGTACTTC. Protein sequence: CASSILALETQYF.

The chain joins TRBV5-1 to TRBJ2-3, with D maybe TRBD2 (6 bases). Germline V gene sequence: CDR1 SGHRS, CDR2 YFSETQ. The CDR3 spans 14 residues. Trimming removed 4 bases from V and 1 base from J, with 10 bases in between. This chain's CDR3 is CASSLRRGTDTQYF. The CDR3 DNA follows: TGCGCCAGCAGCCTGCGGAGGGGCACAGATACGCAGTATTTT. Together with reference TRBV5-1 and TRBJ2-3, the CDR3 gives the full variable domain: KAGVTQTPRYLIKTRGQQVTLSCSPISGHRSVSWYQQTPGQGLQFLFEYFSETQRNKGNFPGRFSGRQFSNSRSEMNVSTLELGDSALYLCASSLRRGTDTQYFGPGTRLTVL.

The J gene is TRBJ2-2, the V gene TRBV28; no clear D. This CDR3 comprises 14 residues. Trimming pared 5 bases from V and 9 bases from J, leaving 16 bases between. Per germline, CDR1 MDHEN and CDR2 SYDVKM. The CDR3 coding sequence is TGTGCCAGCAGTGTAACGGACGGAACCTGGGAGCTGTTTTTT. Protein sequence: CASSVTDGTWELFF.

This clone occurred a few times. This chain links TRBV13 with TRBJ2-5, with D hard to call. V lost 5 bases and J lost 5, with 15 bases in between. Germline V gene lookup returns CDR1 PRHDT and CDR2 FYEKMQ (reference sequence). The CDR3 consists of 14 residues. The CDR3 sequence is CASSAEWLGETQYF. Here the CDR3 DNA reads TGTGCCAGCAGCGCCGAATGGTTGGGGGAGACCCAGTACTTC.